Detailed here is one T cell receptor beta chain. What it binds is unknown. The data are from a study of CD8 T cells in ankylosing spondylitis. Study-wide results and caveats: Within ankylosing spondylitis blood, a TCR beta motif made up of under 10 highly homologous variants appeared to be characteristic. There were earlier reports of some motif variants in reactive arthritis synovial fluid and blood. Within peripheral blood, clones linked to disease were CD8+ and relatively rare. Matched synovial fluid from ankylosing spondylitis patients was reported to be enriched for disease-linked clones.

By quantitative 5'-RACE with molecular barcodes, the TCR beta libraries were made. TCRdb reprocessed the 5' RACE reads via MiXCR and lists one record per CDR3 protein. The data contain around 220,000 distinct CDR3 sequences, 18% of them singletons. The CDR3 extends over 15 amino acids. Germline CDR1 MDHEN, CDR2 SYDVKM. Trimming removed 3 bases from V and 10 bases from J; junction bases left unmatched: 13. The origin of this receptor is a male donor with ankylosing spondylitis. This sequence joins TRBV28 and TRBJ2-5; 8 bases align to TRBD1. Material: blood, either unsorted or a sorted T cell fraction (not recorded which). This chain's CDR3 is CASSLEGQVVWGQYF. The CDR3, as DNA: TGTGCCAGCAGTTTGGAGGGACAGGTCGTGTGGGGCCAGTACTTC.